This T cell receptor beta chain was retrieved from a study of T cell repertoires in cytomegalovirus infection. About the research overall: Epitope selection comprised recently identified HLA-C-restricted CMV epitopes and well-studied HLA-B-restricted CMV epitopes. Signatures in public TCR beta sequences pointed to both CMV infection and matching HLA type. Regarding the study as a whole: People with CMV and the relevant HLA were identified by cumulative public TCR beta family frequency. In two of eight donors, the top clonotype was HLA-C-restricted CMV-specific.

MiXCR, run by TCRdb on the reads, gives a single entry per CDR3 protein. In the table there are some 350,000 distinct CDR3 sequences, about 35% of which are singletons. The CDR3 has 15 residues. V lost 5 bases and J lost 3, with 17 bases in between. Germline V gene sequence: CDR1 SGHVS, CDR2 FNYEAQ. This clonotype was seen ten or more times. The antigen remains unidentified. This TCR came from a human donor in good health (CMV status not recorded). Some clones in this sample may be carry-over from other donors' samples. This rearrangement joins TRBV7-6 to TRBJ2-7, with a tentative D call TRBD1 (6 bases). The material sequenced was cultured PBMCs, taken from culture after CMV antigen stimulation. DNA of the CDR3: TGTGCCAGCAGCCCTACTCGGACAGTGGGCTACGAGCAGTACTTC. Amino acids: CASSPTRTVGYEQYF.